This T cell receptor (beta chain) was observed in a study of CD8 T cells in ankylosing spondylitis. TCRdb re-called the 5' RACE reads through MiXCR, storing one row per CDR3 protein. The sample has about 130,000 distinct CDR3 sequences, 7% to 8% seen once. The sample holds many counts of this clonotype. Per germline, CDR1 LGHNA and CDR2 YNFKEQ. Between the trimmed V and J ends, which lost 0 bases and 7 bases, there was a span of 7 bases. The CDR3 totals 12 residues. The chain is built from TRBV4-2 and TRBJ2-7, with a weak D call TRBD1 (5 bases). The sequenced sample consisted of blood, either unsorted or a sorted T cell fraction (not recorded which). The source of this sequence is a female donor with ankylosing spondylitis or in good health (not recorded which). This CDR3 reads CASSQDRQEQYF. The CDR3 DNA sequence: TGTGCCAGCAGCCAAGACCGACAGGAGCAGTACTTC.